This T cell receptor (beta chain) is drawn from a study of blood T cell repertoires in COVID-19. Looking at the study overall: Sites across the United States, Italy and Spain contributed samples from acute and convalescent COVID-19. Sources were T cells, B-cell-depleted T cells, or PBMCs; the material itself was cDNA or gDNA.

Germline CDR1 is SGHAT and CDR2 is FQNNGV. CDR3 size: 15 residues. With 5 bases clipped from V and 7 bases from J, the junction kept 9 bases outside the gene matches. Under the authors' procedure: Researchers report that nucleated cell counts were estimated from reference gene primer amplification. Clones were read by immunoSEQ multiplex PCR, and TCRdb kept only the in-frame ones, dropping some. V, J and clone size were drawn from that table, and D and trimming were deduced from the DNA. This table has around 470,000 clones, approximately 92% appearing once. Recruited during active infection, patients (from Seattle) were subsequently followed longitudinally.

The genes are TRBV11-2 and TRBJ2-2; 8 bases match TRBD2. The sequence was collected from a man younger than 35 with COVID-19, enrolled during active disease. Sequencing was done on a sample of peripheral blood. CDR3 protein: CASSQLGLGHGELFF. CDR3 DNA sequence: TGTGCCAGCAGCCAGTTGGGACTAGGGCACGGGGAGCTGTTTTTT.